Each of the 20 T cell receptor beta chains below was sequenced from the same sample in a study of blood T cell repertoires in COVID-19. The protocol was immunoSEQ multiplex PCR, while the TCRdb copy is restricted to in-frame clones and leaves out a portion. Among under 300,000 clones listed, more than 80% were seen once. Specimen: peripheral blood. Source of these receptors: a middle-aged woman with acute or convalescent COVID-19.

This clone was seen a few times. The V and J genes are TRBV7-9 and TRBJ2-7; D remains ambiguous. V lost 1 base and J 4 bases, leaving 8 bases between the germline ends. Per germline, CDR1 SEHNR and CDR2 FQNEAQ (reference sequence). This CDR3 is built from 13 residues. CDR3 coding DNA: TGTGCCAGCAGCTTAGGTGAGCGATACGAGCAGTACGTC. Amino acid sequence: CASSLGERYEQYV.

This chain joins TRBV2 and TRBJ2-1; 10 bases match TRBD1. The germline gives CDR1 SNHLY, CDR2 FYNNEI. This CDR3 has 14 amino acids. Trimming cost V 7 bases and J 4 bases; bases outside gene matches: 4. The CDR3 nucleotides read TGTGCCAGCAAGGGGGACAGGGGATACAATGAGCAGTTCTTC. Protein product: CASKGDRGYNEQFF.

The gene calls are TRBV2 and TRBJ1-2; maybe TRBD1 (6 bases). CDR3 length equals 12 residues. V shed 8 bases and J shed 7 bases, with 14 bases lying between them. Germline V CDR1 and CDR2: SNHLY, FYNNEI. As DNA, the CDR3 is TGTGCCAGCCATACAGGGTCGGGTGGCTACACCTTC. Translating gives CASHTGSGGYTF.

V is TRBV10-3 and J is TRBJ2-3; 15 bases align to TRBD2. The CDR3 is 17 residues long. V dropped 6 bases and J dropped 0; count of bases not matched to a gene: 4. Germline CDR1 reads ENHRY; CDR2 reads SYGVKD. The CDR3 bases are TGTGCCATCAGCCCCGGGACTAGCGGGGGGAGCACAGATACGCAGTATTTT. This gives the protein CAISPGTSGGSTDTQYF.

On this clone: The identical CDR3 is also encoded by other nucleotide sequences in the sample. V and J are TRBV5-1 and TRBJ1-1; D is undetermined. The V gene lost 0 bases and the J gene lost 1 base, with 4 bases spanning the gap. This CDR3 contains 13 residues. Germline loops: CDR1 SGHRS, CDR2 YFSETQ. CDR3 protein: CASSLEANTEAFF. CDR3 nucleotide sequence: TGCGCCAGCAGCTTGGAAGCGAACACTGAAGCTTTCTTT.

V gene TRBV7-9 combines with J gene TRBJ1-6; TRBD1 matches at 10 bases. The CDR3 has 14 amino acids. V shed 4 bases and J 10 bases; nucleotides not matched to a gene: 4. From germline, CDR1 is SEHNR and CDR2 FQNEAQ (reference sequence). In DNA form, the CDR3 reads TGTGCCAGCAGCTCCCCGGGACAGGGGTCACCCCTCCACTTT. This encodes CASSSPGQGSPLHF.

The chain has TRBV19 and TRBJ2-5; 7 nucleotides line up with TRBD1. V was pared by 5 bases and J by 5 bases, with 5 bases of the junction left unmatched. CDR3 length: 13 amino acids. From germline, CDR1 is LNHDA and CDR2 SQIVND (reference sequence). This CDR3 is CASSSQDRETQYF. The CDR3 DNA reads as TGTGCCAGTAGTTCTCAGGACAGGGAGACCCAGTACTTC.

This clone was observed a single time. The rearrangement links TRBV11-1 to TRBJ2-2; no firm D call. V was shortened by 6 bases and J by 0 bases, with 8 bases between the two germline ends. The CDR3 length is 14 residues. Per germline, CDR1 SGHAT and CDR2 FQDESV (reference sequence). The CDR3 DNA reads TGTGCCAGCAGGGTGGCGGCGAACACCGGGGAGCTGTTTTTT. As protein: CASRVAANTGELFF.

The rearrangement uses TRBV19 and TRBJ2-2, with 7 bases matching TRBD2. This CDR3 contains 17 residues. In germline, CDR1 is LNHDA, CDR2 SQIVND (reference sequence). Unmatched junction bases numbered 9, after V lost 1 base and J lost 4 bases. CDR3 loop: CASSIVSGREGTGELFF. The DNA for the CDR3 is TGTGCCAGTAGTATAGTTTCGGGCAGGGAGGGCACCGGGGAGCTGTTTTTT.

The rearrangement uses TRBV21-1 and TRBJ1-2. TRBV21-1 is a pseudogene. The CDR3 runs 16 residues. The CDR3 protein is CASSKRRHNIPYGYTF. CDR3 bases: TGTGCCAGCAGCAAACGGCGGCACAACATTCCCTATGGCTACACCTTC.

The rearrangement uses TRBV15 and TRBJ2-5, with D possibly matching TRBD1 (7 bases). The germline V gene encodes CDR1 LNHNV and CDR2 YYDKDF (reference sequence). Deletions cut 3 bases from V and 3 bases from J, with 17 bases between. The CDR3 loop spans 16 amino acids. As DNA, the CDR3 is TGTGCCACCAGCAGCTACCATACAGGGGAGGAAGAGACCCAGTACTTC. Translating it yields CATSSYHTGEEETQYF.

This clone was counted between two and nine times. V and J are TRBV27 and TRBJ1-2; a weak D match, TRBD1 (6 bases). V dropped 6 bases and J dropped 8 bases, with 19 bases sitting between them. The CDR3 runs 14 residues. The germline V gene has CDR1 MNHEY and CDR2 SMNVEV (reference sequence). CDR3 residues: CASSWGRGEGGYTF. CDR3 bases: TGTGCCAGCAGCTGGGGGAGGGGGGAAGGCGGCTACACCTTC.

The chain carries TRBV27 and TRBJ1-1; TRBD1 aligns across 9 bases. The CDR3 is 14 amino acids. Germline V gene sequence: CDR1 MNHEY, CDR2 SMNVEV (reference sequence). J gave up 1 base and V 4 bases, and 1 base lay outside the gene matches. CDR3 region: CASSSGQGNTEAFF. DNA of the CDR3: TGTGCCAGCAGTTCGGGACAGGGGAACACTGAAGCTTTCTTT.

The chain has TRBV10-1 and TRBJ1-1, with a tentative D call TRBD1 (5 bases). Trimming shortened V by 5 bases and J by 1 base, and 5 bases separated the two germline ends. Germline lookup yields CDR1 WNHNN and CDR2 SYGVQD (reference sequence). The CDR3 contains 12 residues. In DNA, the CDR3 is TGCGCCAGCAGTACAGGGAACACTGAAGCTTTCTTT. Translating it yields CASSTGNTEAFF.

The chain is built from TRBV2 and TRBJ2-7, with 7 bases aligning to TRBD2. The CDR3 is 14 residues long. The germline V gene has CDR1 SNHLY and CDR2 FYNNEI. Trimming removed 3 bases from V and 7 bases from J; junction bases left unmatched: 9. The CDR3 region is CASSDRSPGGEQYV. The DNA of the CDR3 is TGTGCCAGCAGTGACCGCAGCCCCGGGGGGGAGCAGTACGTC.

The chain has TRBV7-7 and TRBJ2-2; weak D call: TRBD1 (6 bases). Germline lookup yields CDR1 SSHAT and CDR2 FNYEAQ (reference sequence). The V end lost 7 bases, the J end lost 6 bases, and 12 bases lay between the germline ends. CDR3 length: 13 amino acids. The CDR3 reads CASTKGGSGELFF. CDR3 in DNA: TGTGCCAGCACCAAAGGGGGATCCGGGGAGCTGTTTTTT.

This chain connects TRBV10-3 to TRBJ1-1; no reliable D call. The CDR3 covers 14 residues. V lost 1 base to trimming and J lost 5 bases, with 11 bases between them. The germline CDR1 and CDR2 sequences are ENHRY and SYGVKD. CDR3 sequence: CAISEYGRETEAFF. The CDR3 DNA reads TGTGCCATCAGTGAGTATGGGAGGGAGACTGAAGCTTTCTTT.

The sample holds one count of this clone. DNA for the CDR3: TGTGCCAGTAGTGGCCCCTACAATGAGCAGTTCTTC. This sequence encodes CASSGPYNEQFF. The chain recombines TRBV19 with TRBJ2-1; no reliable D call. Germline V CDR1 and CDR2: LNHDA, SQIVND (reference sequence). Trimming cost V 5 bases and J 2 bases, with 4 bases left between them. The CDR3 runs to 12 residues.

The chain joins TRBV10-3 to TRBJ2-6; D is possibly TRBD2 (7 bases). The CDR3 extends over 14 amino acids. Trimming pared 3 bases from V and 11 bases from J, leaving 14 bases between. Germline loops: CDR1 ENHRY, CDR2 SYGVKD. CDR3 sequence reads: CAISDWGGPDVLTF. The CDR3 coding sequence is TGTGCCATCAGTGATTGGGGGGGGCCCGACGTCCTGACTTTC.

The CDR3 DNA reads as TGTGCCAGCGCCGGGGGGAGGAGCAATCAGCCCCAGCATTTT. This gives the protein CASAGGRSNQPQHF. V and J are TRBV6-5 and TRBJ1-5, with D possibly matching TRBD1 (5 bases). Between the trimmed V and J ends, which lost 8 bases and 1 base, there was a span of 12 bases. Germline-derived CDR1 and CDR2 are MNHEY and SVGAGI. The length of the CDR3 is 14 residues.